Presented here are 7 T cell receptor beta chains from one specimen sequenced in a study of cytomegalovirus exposure and HLA in healthy donors. Method: immunoSEQ multiplex PCR; TCRdb's copy keeps in-frame clones and lacks some. The sample shows about 400,000 clones, roughly 89% of them seen only once. Sequencing input: PBMCs. Receptor source: a woman younger than 30 in good health and CMV-seronegative.

The rearrangement links TRBV2 to TRBJ2-7, with TRBD2 matching 8 bases. The V gene's germline CDR1 is SNHLY and CDR2 FYNNEI. The CDR3 is made up of 15 amino acids. The ends lost 4 bases at V and 3 bases at J; junction bases unmatched: 8. CDR3 coding DNA: TGTGCCAGCAGTGTACCGGGGGGGACCCTCTACGAGCAGTACTTC. Its protein product is CASSVPGGTLYEQYF. The full variable domain, completed using reference TRBV2 and TRBJ2-7, is EPEVTQTPSHQVTQMGQEVILRCVPISNHLYFYWYRQILGQKVEFLVSFYNNEISEKSEIFDDQFSVERPDGSNFTLKIRSTKLEDSAMYFCASSVPGGTLYEQYFGPGTRLTVT.

The rearrangement uses TRBV6-6 and TRBJ1-1; D gene ambiguous. V was trimmed by 1 base and J by 10 bases, leaving 16 bases between them. CDR1 is MNHNY, CDR2 SVGAGI, per germline (reference sequence). The CDR3 sequence is 14 residues long. The CDR3 is CASSYLGEARGAFF. DNA of the CDR3: TGTGCCAGCAGTTACTTGGGTGAGGCGCGGGGAGCTTTCTTT.

The chain combines TRBV11-2 with TRBJ2-7; unclear D gene. V gave up 5 bases and J gave up 2 bases, with 13 bases separating them. Germline CDR1 is SGHAT and CDR2 is FQNNGV. CDR3 length: 14 residues. CDR3 in DNA: TGTGCCAGCAGCCCGCACGCGGCAGCCTACGAGCAGTACTTC. Its translation: CASSPHAAAYEQYF. The complete variable domain, with remaining parts taken from reference TRBV11-2 and TRBJ2-7, reads EAGVAQSPRYKIIEKRQSVAFWCNPISGHATLYWYQQILGQGPKLLIQFQNNGVVDDSQLPKDRFSAERLKGVDSTLKIQPAKLEDSAVYLCASSPHAAAYEQYFGPGTRLTVT.

The rearrangement joins TRBV5-1 to TRBJ1-6; 8 bases agree with TRBD1. Germline CDR1 and CDR2: SGHRS and YFSETQ. With 4 bases clipped from V and 8 bases from J, the junction kept 5 bases outside the gene matches. The CDR3 spans 14 residues. The CDR3 reads CASSAGQVYSPLHF. CDR3 in DNA: TGCGCCAGCAGCGCGGGACAGGTGTATTCACCCCTCCACTTT.

The V gene is TRBV29-1, the J gene TRBJ2-3; TRBD2 agrees at 13 bases. Unmatched junction bases numbered 4, after V lost 6 bases and J lost 1 base. Per the germline V gene, CDR1 is SQVTM and CDR2 is ANQGSEA. This CDR3 has 15 amino acids. This chain's CDR3 is CSVVGTSGGTDTQYF. The CDR3 DNA sequence: TGCAGCGTGGTCGGGACTAGCGGGGGCACAGATACGCAGTATTTT.

DNA of the CDR3: TGTGCCAGCAGCCCCCGGCGGGAGTGGGTGAATACGCAGTATTTT. The encoded protein is CASSPRREWVNTQYF. The chain has TRBV27 and TRBJ2-3; TRBD2 matches 7 bases. V gave up 6 bases and J gave up 7 bases; unmatched junction bases: 13. Germline loops: CDR1 MNHEY, CDR2 SMNVEV (reference sequence). The CDR3 has 15 residues.

The chain recombines TRBV28 with TRBJ2-1; no clear D. The V end lost 6 bases, the J end lost 8 bases, and 20 bases lay between the germline ends. CDR3 length: 15 residues. Germline CDR1 MDHEN, CDR2 SYDVKM. CDR3 in amino acids: CASRLGSRRVDEQFF. The CDR3 DNA sequence: TGTGCCAGCAGGCTTGGGTCTAGACGGGTCGATGAGCAGTTCTTC.